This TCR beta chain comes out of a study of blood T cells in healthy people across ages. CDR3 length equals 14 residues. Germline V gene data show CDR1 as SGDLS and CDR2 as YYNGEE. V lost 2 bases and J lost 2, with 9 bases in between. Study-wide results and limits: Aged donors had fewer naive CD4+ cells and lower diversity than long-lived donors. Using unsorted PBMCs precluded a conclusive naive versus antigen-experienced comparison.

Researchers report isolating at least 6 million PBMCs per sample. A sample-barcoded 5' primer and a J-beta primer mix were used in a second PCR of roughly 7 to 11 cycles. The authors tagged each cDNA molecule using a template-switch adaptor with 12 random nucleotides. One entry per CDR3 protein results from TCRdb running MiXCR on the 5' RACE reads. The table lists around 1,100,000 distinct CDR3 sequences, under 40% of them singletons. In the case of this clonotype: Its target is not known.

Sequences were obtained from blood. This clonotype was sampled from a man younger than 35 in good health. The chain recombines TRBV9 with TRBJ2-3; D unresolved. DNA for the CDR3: TGTGCCAGCAGCGTCGGGTCTATCACAGATACGCAGTATTTT. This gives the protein CASSVGSITDTQYF. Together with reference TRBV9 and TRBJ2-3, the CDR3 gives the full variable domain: DSGVTQTPKHLITATGQRVTLRCSPRSGDLSVYWYQQSLDQGLQFLIQYYNGEERAKGNILERFSAQQFPDLHSELNLSSLELGDSALYFCASSVGSITDTQYFGPGTRLTVL.